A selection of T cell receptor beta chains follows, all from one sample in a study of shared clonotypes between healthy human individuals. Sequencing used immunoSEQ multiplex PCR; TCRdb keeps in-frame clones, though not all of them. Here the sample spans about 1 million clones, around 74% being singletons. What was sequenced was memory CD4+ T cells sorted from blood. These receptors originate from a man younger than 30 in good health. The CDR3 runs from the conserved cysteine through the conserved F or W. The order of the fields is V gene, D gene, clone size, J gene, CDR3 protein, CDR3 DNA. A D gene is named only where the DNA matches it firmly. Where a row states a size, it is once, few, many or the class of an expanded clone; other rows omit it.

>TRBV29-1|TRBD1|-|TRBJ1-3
CSGRTGRSGNTIYF
TGCAGCGGGAGGACAGGCCGCTCTGGAAACACCATATATTTT
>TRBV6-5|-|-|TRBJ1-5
CASSYGNNQPQHF
TGTGCCAGCAGTTACGGGAACAATCAGCCCCAGCATTTT
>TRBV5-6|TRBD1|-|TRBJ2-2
CASSPETGLNTGELFF
TGTGCCAGCAGCCCGGAGACAGGGTTAAACACCGGGGAGCTGTTTTTT
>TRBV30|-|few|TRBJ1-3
CALGPSSAGNTIYF
TGTGCCTTGGGACCAAGCTCCGCGGGAAACACCATATATTTT
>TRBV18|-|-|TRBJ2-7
CASSLSNSFSYEQYF
TGTGCCAGCTCACTTTCCAACAGCTTTTCCTACGAGCAGTACTTC
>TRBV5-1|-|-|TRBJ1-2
CASSLGDGDRGYTF
TGCGCCAGCAGCTTGGGGGACGGGGACCGTGGCTACACCTTC
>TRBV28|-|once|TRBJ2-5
CASSLTREETQYF
TGTGCCAGCAGTTTAACCAGGGAAGAGACCCAGTACTTC
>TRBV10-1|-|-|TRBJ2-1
CASSDHSGLYNEQFF
TGCGCCAGCAGCGACCATAGCGGACTCTACAATGAGCAGTTCTTC
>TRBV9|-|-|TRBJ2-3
CASSSSFADTQYF
TGTGCCAGCAGCTCATCGTTCGCAGATACGCAGTATTTT
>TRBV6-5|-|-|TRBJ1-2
CASSYHYTYGYTF
TGTGCCAGCAGTTACCACTACACCTATGGCTACACCTTC
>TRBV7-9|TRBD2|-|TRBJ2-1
CASSLTSGYNEQFF
TGTGCCAGCAGCTTGACTAGCGGCTACAATGAGCAGTTCTTC
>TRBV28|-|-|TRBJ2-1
CASSGYNEQFF
TGTGCCAGCAGTGGATACAATGAGCAGTTCTTC
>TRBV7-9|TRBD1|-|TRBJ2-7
CASIRTGDPSYEQYF
TGTGCCAGCATTAGGACAGGGGACCCATCCTACGAGCAGTACTTC
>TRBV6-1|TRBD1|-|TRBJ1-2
CASSDRSRGRNYGYTF
TGTGCCAGCAGTGATAGGTCGAGGGGGCGGAACTATGGCTACACCTTC
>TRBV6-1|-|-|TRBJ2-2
CASILRSTGELFF
TGTGCCAGTATCCTTCGGAGCACCGGGGAGCTGTTTTTT
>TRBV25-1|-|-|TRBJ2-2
CASSEFPANTGELFF
TGTGCCAGCAGTGAATTTCCAGCGAACACCGGGGAGCTGTTTTTT
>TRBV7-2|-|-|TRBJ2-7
CASSSHSSRAQEYF
TGTGCCAGCAGCTCCCACAGCAGCCGGGCCCAGGAGTACTTC
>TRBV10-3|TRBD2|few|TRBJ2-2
CAISDGGGGLDGELFF
TGTGCCATCAGTGACGGCGGCGGGGGATTGGACGGGGAGCTGTTTTTT
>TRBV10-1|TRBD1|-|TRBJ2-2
CASTGQGLNTGELFF
TGCGCCAGCACCGGACAGGGCCTGAACACCGGGGAGCTGTTTTTT
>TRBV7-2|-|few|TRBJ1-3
CASSLVVKTGNTIYF
TGTGCCAGCAGCTTAGTCGTAAAGACTGGAAACACCATATATTTT
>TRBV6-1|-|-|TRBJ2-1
CASSAPDEQFF
TGTGCCAGCAGTGCCCCGGATGAGCAGTTCTTC
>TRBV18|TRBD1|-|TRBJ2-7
CASSQGTDYEQYF
TGTGCCAGCTCGCAAGGGACAGACTACGAGCAGTACTTC
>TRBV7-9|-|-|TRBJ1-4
CASSLAGGMGEKLFF
TGTGCCAGCAGCTTAGCGGGCGGTATGGGAGAAAAACTGTTTTTT
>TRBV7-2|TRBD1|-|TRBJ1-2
CASSLGQGDLYGYTF
TGTGCCAGCAGCTTAGGGCAGGGGGACTTATATGGCTACACCTTC
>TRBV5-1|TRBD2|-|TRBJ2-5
CASSPGRGSSGATVRQETQYF
TGCGCCAGCAGCCCTGGAAGGGGTTCTAGCGGGGCAACCGTACGCCAAGAGACCCAGTACTTC
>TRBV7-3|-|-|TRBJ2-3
CASSYSGGSTDTQYF
TGTGCCAGCAGCTATTCCGGGGGTAGCACAGATACGCAGTATTTT
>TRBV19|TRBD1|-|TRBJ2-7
CASSIDRTGMSREQYF
TGTGCCAGTAGTATAGACCGGACAGGGATGTCGAGGGAGCAGTACTTC